This T cell receptor beta chain was recovered during a study of shared clonotypes between healthy human individuals. Measured with immunoSEQ multiplex PCR; TCRdb has only the in-frame clones, and not every one. Among about 600,000 clones listed, about 95% were seen once. Germline CDR1 and CDR2: MDHEN and SYDVKM. The V end lost 5 bases, the J end lost 3 bases, and 5 bases lay between the germline ends. The CDR3 extends over 11 amino acids. Positive CCR7 selection of CD45RO-negative cells yielded the naive CD8 cells, and terminally differentiated effector memory CD45RA+ cells were excluded. Sequenced sample: naive CD8+ T cells sorted from blood. The sequence derives from a young woman in good health. The chain uses TRBV28 and TRBJ2-7; no definite D call. The CDR3 nucleotides read TGTGCCAGCAGTCACAACTACGAGCAGTACTTC. Translated: CASSHNYEQYF.